This T cell receptor beta chain was sequenced in a study of control samples from healthy donors and cancer patients. The CDR3 is 15 residues long. V lost 5 bases, J lost 6 bases, and 17 bases lay in between. Per the germline V gene, CDR1 is KGHDR and CDR2 is SFDVKD. Sequencing used immunoSEQ multiplex PCR; TCRdb keeps in-frame clones, though not all of them. The data show about 98,000 clones, roughly four fifths seen once. This clonotype was sampled from a man between 60 and 75 years old in good health. Sample: blood. V is TRBV24-1 and J is TRBJ2-3; D may be TRBD1 or TRBD2 (6 bases each). CDR3 region: CATSGGTWPLDTQYF. DNA for the CDR3: TGTGCCACCAGTGGCGGGACATGGCCTTTGGATACGCAGTATTTT.